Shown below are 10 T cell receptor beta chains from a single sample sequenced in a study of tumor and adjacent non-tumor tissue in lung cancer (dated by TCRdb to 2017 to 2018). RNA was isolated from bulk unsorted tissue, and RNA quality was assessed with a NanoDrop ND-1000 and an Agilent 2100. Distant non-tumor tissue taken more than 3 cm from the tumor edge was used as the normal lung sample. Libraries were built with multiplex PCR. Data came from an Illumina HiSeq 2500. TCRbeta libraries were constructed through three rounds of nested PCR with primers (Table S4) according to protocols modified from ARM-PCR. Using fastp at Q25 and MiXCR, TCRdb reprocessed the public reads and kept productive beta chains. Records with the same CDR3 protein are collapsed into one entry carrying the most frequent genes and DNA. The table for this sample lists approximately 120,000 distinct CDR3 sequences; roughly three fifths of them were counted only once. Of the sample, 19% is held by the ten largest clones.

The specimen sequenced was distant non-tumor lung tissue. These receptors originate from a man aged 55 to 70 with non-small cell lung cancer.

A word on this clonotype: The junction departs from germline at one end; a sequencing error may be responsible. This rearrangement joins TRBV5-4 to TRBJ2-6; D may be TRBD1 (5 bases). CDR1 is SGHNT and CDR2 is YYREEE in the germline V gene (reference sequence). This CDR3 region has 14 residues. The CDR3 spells CASSLVDGANFLTF. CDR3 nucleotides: TGTGCCAGCAGCCTGGTGGATGGGGCCAACTTCCTGACTTTC.

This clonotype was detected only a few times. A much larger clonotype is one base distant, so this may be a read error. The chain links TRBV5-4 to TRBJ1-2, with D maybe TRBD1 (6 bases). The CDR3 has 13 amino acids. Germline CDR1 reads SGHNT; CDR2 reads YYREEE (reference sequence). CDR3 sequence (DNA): TGTGCAGTCAAGGGGGGTAGTGACTATGGCTACACCTTC. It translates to CAVKGGSDYGYTF.

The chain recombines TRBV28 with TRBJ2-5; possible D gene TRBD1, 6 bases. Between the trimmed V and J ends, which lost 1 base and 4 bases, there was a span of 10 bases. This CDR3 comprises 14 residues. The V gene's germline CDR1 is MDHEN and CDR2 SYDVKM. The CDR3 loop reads CASSLSIRGETQYF. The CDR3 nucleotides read TGTGCCAGCAGTTTATCAATCAGGGGAGAGACCCAGTACTTC.

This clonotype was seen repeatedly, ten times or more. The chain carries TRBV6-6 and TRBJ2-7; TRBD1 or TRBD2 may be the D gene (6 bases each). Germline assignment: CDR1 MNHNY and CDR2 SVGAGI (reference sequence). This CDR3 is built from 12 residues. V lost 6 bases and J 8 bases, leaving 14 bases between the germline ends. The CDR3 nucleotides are TGTGCCAGCAGGACAGGAGGGTACAAGCAGTACTTC. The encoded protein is CASRTGGYKQYF.

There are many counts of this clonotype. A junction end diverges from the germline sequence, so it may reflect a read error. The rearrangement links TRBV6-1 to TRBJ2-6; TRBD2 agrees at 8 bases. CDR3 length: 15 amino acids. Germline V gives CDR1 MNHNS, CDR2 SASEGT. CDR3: CANSEAGAGANVLTF. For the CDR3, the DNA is TGTGCCAACAGTGAAGCGGGGGCTGGGGCCAACGTCCTGACTTTC.

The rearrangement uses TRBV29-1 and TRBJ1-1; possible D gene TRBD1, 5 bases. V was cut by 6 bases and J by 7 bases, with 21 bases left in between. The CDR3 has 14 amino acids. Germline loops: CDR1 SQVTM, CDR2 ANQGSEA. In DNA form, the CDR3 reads TGCAGCGTCCAGGTGGAGGGGCGGGGGAATGAAGCTTTCTTT. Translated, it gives CSVQVEGRGNEAFF.

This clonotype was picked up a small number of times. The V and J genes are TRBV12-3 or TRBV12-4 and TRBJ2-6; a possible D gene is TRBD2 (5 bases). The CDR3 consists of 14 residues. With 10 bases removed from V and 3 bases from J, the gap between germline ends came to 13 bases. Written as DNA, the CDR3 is TGTGCCAATACCGGGGAGTTTGGGGCCAACGTCCTGACTTTC. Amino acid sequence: CANTGEFGANVLTF.

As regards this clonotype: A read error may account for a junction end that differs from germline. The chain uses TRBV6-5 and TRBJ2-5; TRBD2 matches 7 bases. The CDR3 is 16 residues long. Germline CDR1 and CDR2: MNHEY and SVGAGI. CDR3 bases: TGTGCCAGCACTAAGAGGTGGGGGGGTAGGCAAGAGACCCAGTATTTC. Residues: CASTKRWGGRQETQYF.

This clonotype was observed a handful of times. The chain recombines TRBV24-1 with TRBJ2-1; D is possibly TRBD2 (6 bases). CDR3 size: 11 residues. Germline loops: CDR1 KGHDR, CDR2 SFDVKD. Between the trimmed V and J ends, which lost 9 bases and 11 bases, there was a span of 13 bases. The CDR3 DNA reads TGTGCCACCTCCTGGAGGGACCAGCAGTTCTTC. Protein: CATSWRDQQFF.

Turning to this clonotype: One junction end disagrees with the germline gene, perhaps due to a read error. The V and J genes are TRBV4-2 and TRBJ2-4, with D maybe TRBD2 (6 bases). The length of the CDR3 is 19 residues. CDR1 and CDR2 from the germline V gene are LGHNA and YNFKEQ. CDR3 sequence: CASSQAQVSGSLTKNTQYF. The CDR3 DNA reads TGTGCCAGCAGCCAAGCGCAGGTTAGCGGATCGTTAACCAAAAACACTCAGTACTTC.